The clone carrying this TCR beta chain was counted between two and nine times. Its target is not known. This entry belongs to a study of cytomegalovirus exposure and HLA in healthy donors. V lost 3 bases and J 4 bases, leaving 9 bases between the germline ends. CDR1 is ENHRY, CDR2 SYGVKD, per germline. This CDR3 has 13 amino acids. Findings of the study overall: Later analysis associated a missense DCLRE1C variant with TCR beta V- and J-gene trimming. Rare sequences made up most TCRs, while some public TCRs were found in many donors. As was reported, the HLA-A and HLA-B alleles of most subjects were accurately predicted from TCR beta sequences.

Amplification used 60 Vbeta primers and 13 Jbeta primers. The table came from immunoSEQ multiplex PCR; TCRdb's copy has only in-frame clones and leaves some out. The sample holds roughly 130,000 clones, about 8.5% seen once. The TCR sequence derives from a man aged 40-49 years in good health and CMV-seronegative. V is TRBV10-3 and J is TRBJ1-1; D gene unclear. Sequencing input: PBMCs. CDR3 sequence (DNA): TGTGCCATCAGTGATTTTGAGGGCACTGAAGCTTTCTTT. This translates into CAISDFEGTEAFF.